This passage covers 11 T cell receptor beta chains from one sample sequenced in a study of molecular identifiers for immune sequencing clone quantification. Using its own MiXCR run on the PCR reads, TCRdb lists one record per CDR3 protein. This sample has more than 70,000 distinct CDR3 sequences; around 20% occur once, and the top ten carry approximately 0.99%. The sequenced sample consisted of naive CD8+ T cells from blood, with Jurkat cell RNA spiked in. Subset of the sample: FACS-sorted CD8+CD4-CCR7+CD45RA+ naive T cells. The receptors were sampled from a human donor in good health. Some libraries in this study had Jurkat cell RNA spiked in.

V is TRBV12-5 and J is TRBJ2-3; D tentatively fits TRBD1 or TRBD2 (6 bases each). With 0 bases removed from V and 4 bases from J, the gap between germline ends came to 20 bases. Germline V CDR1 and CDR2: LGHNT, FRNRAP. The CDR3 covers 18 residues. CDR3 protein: CASGLVRGIGPSADTQYF. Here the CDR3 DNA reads TGTGCTAGTGGTTTGGTCAGGGGCATAGGACCTAGCGCAGATACGCAGTATTTT.

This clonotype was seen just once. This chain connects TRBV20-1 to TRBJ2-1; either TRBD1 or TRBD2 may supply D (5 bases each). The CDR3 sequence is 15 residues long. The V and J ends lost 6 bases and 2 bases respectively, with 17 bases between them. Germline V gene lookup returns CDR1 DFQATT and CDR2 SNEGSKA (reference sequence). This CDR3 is CSARMGPGPYNEQFF. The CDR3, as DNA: TGCAGTGCGAGAATGGGACCAGGGCCCTACAATGAGCAGTTCTTC.

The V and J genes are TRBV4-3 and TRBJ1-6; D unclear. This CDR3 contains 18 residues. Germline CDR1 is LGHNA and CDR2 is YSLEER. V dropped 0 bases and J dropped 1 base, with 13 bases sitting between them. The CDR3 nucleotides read TGCGCCAGCAGCCAAGATTGGCAGGCGACTTCCTATAATTCACCCCTCCACTTT. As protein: CASSQDWQATSYNSPLHF.

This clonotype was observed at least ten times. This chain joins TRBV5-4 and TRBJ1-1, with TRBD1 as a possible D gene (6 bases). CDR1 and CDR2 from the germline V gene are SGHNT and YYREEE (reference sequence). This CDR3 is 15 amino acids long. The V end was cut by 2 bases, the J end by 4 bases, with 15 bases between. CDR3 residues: CASSLKTGFVTEAFF. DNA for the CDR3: TGTGCCAGCAGCTTAAAAACAGGGTTTGTCACTGAAGCTTTCTTT.

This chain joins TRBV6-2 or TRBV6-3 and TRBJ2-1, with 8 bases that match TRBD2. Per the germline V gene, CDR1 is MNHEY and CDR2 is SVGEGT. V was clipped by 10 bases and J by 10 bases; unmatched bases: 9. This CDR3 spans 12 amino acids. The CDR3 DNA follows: TGTGCCACCTTTACTAGCGGAATCGAGCAGTTCTTC. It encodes CATFTSGIEQFF.

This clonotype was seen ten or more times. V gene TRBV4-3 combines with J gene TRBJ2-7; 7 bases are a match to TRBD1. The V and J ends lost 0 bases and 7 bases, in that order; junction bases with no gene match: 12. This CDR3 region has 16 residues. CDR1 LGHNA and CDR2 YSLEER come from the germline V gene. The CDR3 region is CASSQDHYRGKGEQYF. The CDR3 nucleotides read TGCGCCAGCAGCCAAGATCACTACAGGGGCAAAGGGGAGCAGTACTTC.

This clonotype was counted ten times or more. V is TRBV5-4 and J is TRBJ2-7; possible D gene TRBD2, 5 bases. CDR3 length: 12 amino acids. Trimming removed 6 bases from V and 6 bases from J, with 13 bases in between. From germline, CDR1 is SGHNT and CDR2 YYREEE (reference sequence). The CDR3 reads CASTTGGGEQYF. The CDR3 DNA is TGTGCCAGCACCACCGGAGGCGGCGAGCAGTACTTC.

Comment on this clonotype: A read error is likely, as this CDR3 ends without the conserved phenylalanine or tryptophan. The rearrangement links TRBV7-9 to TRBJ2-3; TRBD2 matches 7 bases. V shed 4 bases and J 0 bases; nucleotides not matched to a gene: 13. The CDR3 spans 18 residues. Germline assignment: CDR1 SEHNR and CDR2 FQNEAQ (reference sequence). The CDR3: CASSSTLGTTSSTDTQYL. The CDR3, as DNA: TGTGCCAGCAGCTCAACACTCGGGACTACTTCTAGCACAGATACGCAGTATCTT.

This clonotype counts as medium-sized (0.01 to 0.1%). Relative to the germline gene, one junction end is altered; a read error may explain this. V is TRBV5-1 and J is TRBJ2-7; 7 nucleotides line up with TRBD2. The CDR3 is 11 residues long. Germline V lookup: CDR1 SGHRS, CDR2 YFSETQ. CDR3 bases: TGTGCCAGCGGGACGGCGTACGAGCAGTACTTC. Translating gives CASGTAYEQYF.

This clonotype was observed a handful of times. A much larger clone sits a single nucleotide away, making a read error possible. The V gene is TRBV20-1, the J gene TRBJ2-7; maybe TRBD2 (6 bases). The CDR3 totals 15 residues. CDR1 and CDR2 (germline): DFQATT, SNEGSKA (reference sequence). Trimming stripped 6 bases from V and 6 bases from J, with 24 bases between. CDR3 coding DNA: TGCAGTGCCCGATCCCCGGGACTTGTTCCCTGCGAGCAGTACTTC. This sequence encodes CSARSPGLVPCEQYF.

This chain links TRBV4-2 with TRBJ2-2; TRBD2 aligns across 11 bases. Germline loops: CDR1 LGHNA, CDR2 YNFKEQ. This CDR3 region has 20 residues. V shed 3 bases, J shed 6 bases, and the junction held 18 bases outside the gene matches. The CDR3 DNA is TGTGCCAGCAGCCAGACATCACATGGGACTAGCGGTGGAGAGCCCGGGGAGCTGTTTTTT. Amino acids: CASSQTSHGTSGGEPGELFF.